The rows below give T cell receptor beta chains drawn from one sample of a study of cytomegalovirus exposure and HLA in healthy donors. Profiled with immunoSEQ multiplex PCR; TCRdb holds only in-frame clones, not every one. The table has under 150,000 clones, roughly three quarters seen once. The sequenced material came from PBMCs. These receptors were obtained from a woman between 40 and 50 years old in good health and CMV-seronegative. Each CDR3 is given with its conserved first and last residue. The order of the fields is CDR3 DNA, CDR3 protein, V gene, J gene, clone size, D gene. The D gene is left open where the match is weak. A row's size may be missing; if present it is once, few, many or a size class.

CDR3 DNA: TGTGCCACCAGCCCGAGCAGGGCCCCCTCCTACGAGCAGTACTTC; CDR3 protein: CATSPSRAPSYEQYF; V gene: TRBV15; J gene: TRBJ2-7; clone size: once; D gene: NA
CDR3 DNA: TGCGCCAGCAGCCAAGAGCGGACAGGGGGCATCTATGGCTACACCTTC; CDR3 protein: CASSQERTGGIYGYTF; V gene: TRBV4-1; J gene: TRBJ1-2; clone size: NA; D gene: TRBD1
CDR3 DNA: TGTGCCAGTAGTATAACAGGGGCTTCCGGGGCCAACGGCCTGACTTTC; CDR3 protein: CASSITGASGANGLTF; V gene: TRBV19; J gene: TRBJ2-6; clone size: NA; D gene: TRBD1
CDR3 DNA: TGTGCCTGGAGGACAGGGGGGCAAGAGACCCAGTACTTC; CDR3 protein: CAWRTGGQETQYF; V gene: TRBV30; J gene: TRBJ2-5; clone size: NA; D gene: TRBD1
CDR3 DNA: TGTGCCAGCAGTTTCGGACAGGGGACTATTAACACTGAAGCTTTCTTT; CDR3 protein: CASSFGQGTINTEAFF; V gene: TRBV27; J gene: TRBJ1-1; clone size: NA; D gene: TRBD1
CDR3 DNA: TGTGCCAGCAGTCTTCAGGGTGGCAGGGGCAACGAGCAGTACTTC; CDR3 protein: CASSLQGGRGNEQYF; V gene: TRBV7-8; J gene: TRBJ2-7; clone size: NA; D gene: NA
CDR3 DNA: TGCGCCAGCAGCCCCACAGGGGCTGGGGCCAACGGCCTGACTTTC; CDR3 protein: CASSPTGAGANGLTF; V gene: TRBV5-1; J gene: TRBJ2-6; clone size: NA; D gene: TRBD1
CDR3 DNA: TGTGCCAGCAGTTACTCCTCGGGGGTCAGTGAGCAGTTCTTC; CDR3 protein: CASSYSSGVSEQFF; V gene: TRBV6-5; J gene: TRBJ2-1; clone size: NA; D gene: NA
CDR3 DNA: TGTGCCCCTGGTTTAGGACTTAACACTGAAGCTTTCTTT; CDR3 protein: CAPGLGLNTEAFF; V gene: TRBV2; J gene: TRBJ1-1; clone size: NA; D gene: NA
CDR3 DNA: TGTGCCAGCAGCCCTAGTGACAGGGACCGAAACACTGAAGCTTTCTTT; CDR3 protein: CASSPSDRDRNTEAFF; V gene: TRBV7-9; J gene: TRBJ1-1; clone size: NA; D gene: TRBD1
CDR3 DNA: TGTGCCAGCAGCAAAACGCGGGCTAGCGGCTCCTACGAGCAGTACTTC; CDR3 protein: CASSKTRASGSYEQYF; V gene: TRBV7-2; J gene: TRBJ2-7; clone size: few; D gene: TRBD2
CDR3 DNA: TGCGCCAGCAGGAACACCGGGACTGATGGAAACACCATATATTTT; CDR3 protein: CASRNTGTDGNTIYF; V gene: TRBV5-1; J gene: TRBJ1-3; clone size: NA; D gene: NA